The present T cell receptor (beta chain) was sequenced within a study of shared clonotypes between healthy human individuals. Overall study results and limits: Compared with clonotypes that all four donors shared, non-shared clonotypes had lower generation probabilities.

Partitioning of CD4+ cells yielded a CD45RA+ naive subset and a CD45RA-negative memory subset. The data were produced by immunoSEQ multiplex PCR, yet TCRdb's version contains in-frame clones alone and is incomplete. The data hold about 2 million clones, with 85% to 95% observed a single time. V was shortened by 6 bases and J by 4 bases, with 13 bases between the two germline ends. This CDR3 contains 13 residues. CDR1 is MNHNY, CDR2 SVGAGI, per germline (reference sequence). As regards this clone: Antigen unknown.

The V gene is TRBV6-6, the J gene TRBJ2-7; no clear D gene. Sequencing input: naive CD4+ T cells sorted from blood. Subset of the sample: CD45RA+ positively selected. This clonotype was sampled from a man aged 18-30 years in good health. In DNA, the CDR3 is TGTGCCAGCAGCTCAGAATCCTCGTACGAGCAGTACTTC. This encodes CASSSESSYEQYF.